These 23 T cell receptor beta chains were sequenced from one sample in a study of vaccination and CD4 T cells after COVID-19. TCRdb ran MiXCR on the PCR reads and lists one entry per CDR3 protein. The repertoire has 20,000 or so distinct CDR3 sequences, 58% of them found once; the top ten carry about 1%. The material sequenced was CD4+ T cells from blood, taken before SARS-CoV-2 vaccination. All receptors derive from a human donor who had recovered from COVID-19.

V and J are TRBV20-1 and TRBJ2-1; tentative D call: TRBD2 (6 bases). Germline CDR1 DFQATT, CDR2 SNEGSKA (reference sequence). The CDR3 runs 12 residues. The V end was cut by 7 bases, the J end by 9 bases, with 16 bases between. The CDR3 sequence is CSDRTGRSEQFF. The CDR3 DNA is TGCAGTGACCGGACCGGGAGAAGTGAGCAGTTCTTC.

This clonotype was counted a few times. The chain couples TRBV20-1 to TRBJ2-7; D perhaps matches TRBD1 (6 bases). The germline V gene has CDR1 DFQATT and CDR2 SNEGSKA (reference sequence). The CDR3 length is 14 residues. Trimming shortened V by 3 bases and J by 6 bases, and 18 bases separated the two germline ends. The chain's CDR3 is CSASPGPQGSEQYF. As DNA, the CDR3 is TGCAGTGCTAGTCCGGGCCCTCAGGGGAGCGAGCAGTACTTC.

The chain recombines TRBV20-1 with TRBJ2-3; TRBD2 aligns across 10 bases. The trim removed 0 bases at V and 3 bases at J, leaving 6 bases unmatched. This CDR3 contains 16 residues. Germline CDR1 DFQATT, CDR2 SNEGSKA (reference sequence). The CDR3 protein is CSARESGLALTDTQYF. CDR3 nucleotide sequence: TGCAGTGCTAGAGAGTCGGGACTAGCGCTAACAGATACGCAGTATTTT.

The J gene is TRBJ2-4, the V gene TRBV12-3 or TRBV12-4, with 8 positions matching TRBD1. There are 16 residues in the CDR3. The V and J ends lost 1 base and 0 bases, in that order; junction bases with no gene match: 2. In DNA, the CDR3 is TGTGCCAGCAGTTTAGGGACAGGGCTAGCCAAAAACATTCAGTACTTC. Translated: CASSLGTGLAKNIQYF.

V and J are TRBV20-1 and TRBJ2-1; D not certain. This CDR3 spans 14 amino acids. The germline V gene encodes CDR1 DFQATT and CDR2 SNEGSKA (reference sequence). V was pared by 3 bases and J by 9 bases, with 18 bases between. Here the CDR3 DNA reads TGCAGTGCTAGCGATCCCCAGGAGTTGATTGAGCAGTTCTTC. It translates to CSASDPQELIEQFF.

The chain combines TRBV24-1 with TRBJ2-3; the D is unclear. Germline CDR1 is KGHDR and CDR2 is SFDVKD. The CDR3 spans 16 residues. V was cut by 4 bases and J by 0 bases, with 13 bases left in between. In DNA form, the CDR3 reads TGTGCCACCAGTGACGTTGACACAGCTAGCACAGATACGCAGTATTTT. It specifies CATSDVDTASTDTQYF.

This clonotype showed up just a few times. The V gene is TRBV14, the J gene TRBJ2-3, with 11 positions matching TRBD2. CDR3 size: 17 residues. The trim removed 2 bases at V and 4 bases at J, leaving 8 bases unmatched. The germline gives CDR1 SGHDN, CDR2 FVKESK. In DNA form, the CDR3 reads TGTGCCAGCAGCCAATTTACTAGCGGGAGTAGCGCAGATACGCAGTATTTT. Amino acid sequence: CASSQFTSGSSADTQYF.

This clonotype was recorded a few times. V usage is TRBV20-1 and J usage is TRBJ1-5; D is undetermined. Trimming pared 2 bases from V and 0 bases from J, leaving 5 bases between. CDR3 length equals 13 residues. Germline CDR1 DFQATT, CDR2 SNEGSKA (reference sequence). The CDR3 nucleotides read TGCAGTGCTAGATTTTATAGCAATCAGCCCCAGCATTTT. Its protein product is CSARFYSNQPQHF.

The genes are TRBV5-1 and TRBJ2-1; 11 nucleotides agree with TRBD2. Trimming took 6 bases from V and 7 from J; bases not matched to a gene: 12. CDR1 is SGHRS, CDR2 YFSETQ, per germline. The CDR3 consists of 16 residues. Written as DNA, the CDR3 is TGCGCCAGCAACAAAGGAGGACTAGCGGGTGGGAATGAGCAGTTCTTC. Its translation: CASNKGGLAGGNEQFF. The variable domain in full, completed from reference TRBV5-1 and TRBJ2-1, reads KAGVTQTPRYLIKTRGQQVTLSCSPISGHRSVSWYQQTPGQGLQFLFEYFSETQRNKGNFPGRFSGRQFSNSRSEMNVSTLELGDSALYLCASNKGGLAGGNEQFFGPGTRLTVL.

The chain recombines TRBV20-1 with TRBJ2-5, with 13 nucleotides matching TRBD2. Per the germline V gene, CDR1 is DFQATT and CDR2 is SNEGSKA (reference sequence). V gave up 3 bases and J gave up 3 bases; unmatched junction bases: 1. This CDR3 is 14 amino acids long. Here the CDR3 DNA reads TGCAGTGCTAGCGGACTAGCGGGAGAAGAGACCCAGTACTTC. It specifies CSASGLAGEETQYF.

V is TRBV7-2 and J is TRBJ2-3; 8 nucleotides align to TRBD2. Unmatched junction bases numbered 4, after V lost 1 base and J lost 4 bases. This CDR3 contains 15 residues. The V gene's germline CDR1 is SGHTA and CDR2 FQGNSA. CDR3: CASSLEASGPDTQYF. The CDR3 nucleotides are TGTGCCAGCAGCTTAGAGGCTAGCGGGCCAGATACGCAGTATTTT. Supplemented by reference TRBV7-2 and TRBJ2-3, the full variable domain reads GAGVSQSPSNKVTEKGKDVELRCDPISGHTALYWYRQSLGQGLEFLIYFQGNSAPDKSGLPSDRFSAERTGGSVSTLTIQRTQQEDSAVYLCASSLEASGPDTQYFGPGTRLTVL.

The chain uses TRBV25-1 and TRBJ1-1, with D uncertain. Deletions cut 1 base from V and 13 bases from J, with 10 bases between. Looked up from germline, CDR1 is MGHDK and CDR2 is SYGVNS. This CDR3 is 11 amino acids long. The CDR3 spells CASSESRRFFF. CDR3 coding DNA: TGTGCCAGCAGTGAATCTAGACGGTTTTTCTTT.

The chain couples TRBV6-1 to TRBJ1-1; weak D call: TRBD1 (6 bases). CDR3 size: 17 residues. Germline V gene lookup returns CDR1 MNHNS and CDR2 SASEGT. With 5 bases removed from V and 6 bases from J, the gap between germline ends came to 25 bases. CDR3 nucleotides: TGTGCCAGCAGTCCCCGGGCCCTGAACGAGGGGGGCCCTGAAGCTTTCTTT. This sequence encodes CASSPRALNEGGPEAFF.

The V gene is TRBV5-4, the J gene TRBJ2-2; D unresolved. This CDR3 spans 13 amino acids. V was cut by 9 bases and J by 4 bases, with 13 bases left in between. The V gene's germline CDR1 is SGHNT and CDR2 YYREEE (reference sequence). The CDR3 nucleotides are TGTGCCAACATCCTGCAGAGCACCGGGGAGCTGTTTTTT. Encoded protein: CANILQSTGELFF. The full variable domain, rest sourced from reference TRBV5-4 and TRBJ2-2, is ETGVTQSPTHLIKTRGQQVTLRCSSQSGHNTVSWYQQALGQGPQFIFQYYREEENGRGNFPPRFSGLQFPNYSSELNVNALELDDSALYLCANILQSTGELFFGEGSRLTVL.

This clonotype was recorded a few times. This sequence joins TRBV24-1 and TRBJ2-2; possibly TRBD1 or TRBD2 for D (5 bases each). Trimming stripped 12 bases from V and 2 bases from J, with 15 bases between. The CDR3 length is 14 residues. CDR1 and CDR2 from the germline V gene are KGHDR and SFDVKD. The CDR3 loop is CAASWDGNTGELFF. As DNA, the CDR3 is TGTGCCGCTAGCTGGGACGGAAACACCGGGGAGCTGTTTTTT.

This clonotype has a handful of counts. V usage is TRBV20-1 and J usage is TRBJ2-1; 9 bases are a match to TRBD2. The CDR3 covers 17 residues. CDR1 DFQATT and CDR2 SNEGSKA come from the germline V gene (reference sequence). Trimming took 5 bases from V and 0 from J; bases not matched to a gene: 11. The CDR3 DNA reads as TGCAGTGCTCCGGGTCCGTTTAGCGGGAGCTCCTACAATGAGCAGTTCTTC. Translated: CSAPGPFSGSSYNEQFF.

The rearrangement links TRBV4-1 to TRBJ2-5; 12 nucleotides match TRBD1. V gave up 3 bases and J gave up 4 bases; unmatched junction bases: 3. The CDR3 is made up of 15 amino acids. Germline lookup yields CDR1 MGHRA and CDR2 YSYEKL. The CDR3 DNA is TGCGCCAGCAGCCAGGGACAGGGGGCGCGAGAGACCCAGTACTTC. Its protein is CASSQGQGARETQYF.

This clonotype appeared a single time. This chain joins TRBV4-2 and TRBJ1-1; D unresolved. The CDR3 has 12 residues. Germline V gene data show CDR1 as LGHNA and CDR2 as YNFKEQ. Trimming shortened V by 6 bases and J by 10 bases, and 15 bases separated the two germline ends. The CDR3 nucleotides are TGTGCCAGCAGACCCGGTCACGGTGGAGCTTTCTTT. Amino acids: CASRPGHGGAFF.

The V gene is TRBV10-2, the J gene TRBJ1-1; 10 nucleotides agree with TRBD1. Germline CDR1 reads WSHSY; CDR2 reads SAAADI. The CDR3 has 14 amino acids. The J segment lost 6 bases and the V segment lost 6 bases, leaving 7 bases of the junction unmatched. CDR3: CASRRDRGNAEAFF. CDR3 in DNA: TGCGCCAGCAGAAGGGACAGGGGTAACGCTGAAGCTTTCTTT.

The genes are TRBV21-1 and TRBJ1-5. TRBV21-1 has pseudogene status. The CDR3 extends over 17 amino acids. The CDR3: CASSKQRSPSEGQPQHF. The CDR3 region has the DNA TGTGCCAGCAGCAAACAAAGAAGCCCTTCGGAGGGTCAGCCCCAGCATTTT.

The rearrangement links TRBV25-1 to TRBJ2-6; 10 bases are shared with TRBD1. V dropped 3 bases and J dropped 1; count of bases not matched to a gene: 6. The CDR3 loop spans 18 amino acids. Germline assignment: CDR1 MGHDK and CDR2 SYGVNS. DNA for the CDR3: TGTGCCAGCAGTGATTTTCCGGGACAGGGGTCTGGGGCCAACGTCCTGACTTTC. Translation: CASSDFPGQGSGANVLTF.

This chain connects TRBV27 to TRBJ1-1; a weak D match, TRBD1 (5 bases). Germline CDR1 and CDR2: MNHEY and SMNVEV (reference sequence). This CDR3 is built from 15 residues. Trimming shortened V by 5 bases and J by 5 bases, and 18 bases separated the two germline ends. The CDR3 nucleotides read TGTGCCAGCAGTGCCAGGAGGGGAAGGGATACTGAAGCTTTCTTT. It translates to CASSARRGRDTEAFF.

This clonotype was recorded once. CDR3 region: CASSLLWREGSGYTF. The CDR3, as DNA: TGTGCCAGCAGTTTATTATGGAGGGAAGGTAGTGGCTACACCTTC. The J gene is TRBJ1-2, the V gene TRBV28; D uncertain. The germline gives CDR1 MDHEN, CDR2 SYDVKM. V was trimmed by 1 base and J by 7 bases, leaving 16 bases between them. The CDR3 consists of 15 residues.